The 25 T cell receptor beta chains below were found in one sample sequenced in a study of blood T cell repertoires in COVID-19. Clones were read by immunoSEQ multiplex PCR, and TCRdb kept only the in-frame ones, dropping some. The sample shows about 270,000 clones, approximately 80% of them seen only once. Sequences were obtained from peripheral blood. The receptors were gathered from an older woman with active or convalescent COVID-19.

The V and J genes are TRBV7-9 and TRBJ2-5; weak D call: TRBD2 (6 bases). The V gene's germline CDR1 is SEHNR and CDR2 FQNEAQ (reference sequence). The V end was cut by 11 bases, the J end by 5 bases, with 18 bases between. The CDR3 totals 13 residues. The CDR3 loop reads CAGRRGGGETQYF. In DNA form, the CDR3 reads TGTGCCGGAAGGCGGGGTGGTGGGGAGACCCAGTACTTC. The full variable domain, in which reference TRBV7-9 and TRBJ2-5 provide the parts outside the CDR3, is DTGVSQNPRHKITKRGQNVTFRCDPISEHNRLYWYRQTLGQGPEFLTYFQNEAQLEKSRLLSDRFSAERPKGSFSTLEIQRTEQGDSAMYLCAGRRGGGETQYFGPGTRLLVL.

CDR3 sequence reads: CASSIDPQGGSPLHF. The CDR3, as DNA: TGTGCCAGTAGTATAGATCCCCAGGGAGGTTCACCCCTCCACTTT. The chain combines TRBV19 with TRBJ1-6; TRBD1 is a possible D gene (5 bases). CDR1 LNHDA and CDR2 SQIVND come from the germline V gene (reference sequence). There are 15 residues in the CDR3. Trimming took 0 bases from V and 9 from J, leaving 12 bases between them.

The chain employs TRBV5-1 and TRBJ2-5; tentative D call: TRBD2 (5 bases). The CDR3 has 13 residues. The germline V and J ends were trimmed by 4 bases and 5 bases, with 12 bases remaining between them. CDR1 SGHRS and CDR2 YFSETQ come from the germline V gene. The CDR3 protein is CASSPRVAETQYF. The CDR3 DNA reads TGCGCCAGCAGCCCCCGGGTAGCGGAGACCCAGTACTTC.

The gene calls are TRBV5-4 and TRBJ2-5; D perhaps matches TRBD2 (5 bases). In germline, CDR1 is SGHNT, CDR2 YYREEE (reference sequence). V was trimmed by 1 base and J by 3 bases, leaving 10 bases between them. CDR3 length equals 14 residues. DNA of the CDR3: TGTGCCAGCAGCTTGCTTGCACTAGAAGAGACCCAGTACTTC. This translates into CASSLLALEETQYF.

This chain uses TRBV29-1 with TRBJ2-7, with D unclear. Germline CDR1 and CDR2: SQVTM and ANQGSEA. Trimming cost V 4 bases and J 1 base, with 8 bases left between them. The CDR3 is 12 residues long. The CDR3 is CSVATASYEQYF. The DNA for the CDR3 is TGCAGCGTTGCTACAGCATCCTACGAGCAGTACTTC.

V usage is TRBV6-2 or TRBV6-3 and J usage is TRBJ2-7, with 11 bases lining up with TRBD1. Germline CDR1 and CDR2: MNHEY and SVGEGT. This CDR3 is built from 16 residues. Trimming at V came to 2 bases and at J to 4 bases, leaving 7 bases not matched to a gene. CDR3 in amino acids: CASSYPPGQGGYEQYF. For the CDR3, the DNA is TGTGCCAGCAGTTACCCCCCGGGACAGGGGGGTTACGAGCAGTACTTC.

This chain joins TRBV29-1 and TRBJ1-1, with 9 bases aligning to TRBD1. J was trimmed by 11 bases and V by 5 bases; bases with no gene match: 18. The CDR3 covers 15 residues. Germline V gene data show CDR1 as SQVTM and CDR2 as ANQGSEA. This CDR3 is CSVRDRERHLLRAFF. In nucleotides, the CDR3 is TGCAGCGTTAGGGACAGGGAACGACACCTCCTAAGGGCTTTCTTT.

Here the CDR3 reads CASSGGQRYNEQFF. The CDR3 region has the DNA TGTGCCAGCAGCGGGGGACAGAGATACAATGAGCAGTTCTTC. This chain uses TRBV21-1 with TRBJ2-1; no DNA check was done on the table's D call, TRBD1. TRBV21-1 is annotated as a pseudogene. The CDR3 sequence is 14 residues long.

This rearrangement joins TRBV19 to TRBJ1-3, with no clear D. V dropped 6 bases and J dropped 2 bases, with 14 bases sitting between them. In germline, CDR1 is LNHDA, CDR2 SQIVND (reference sequence). The CDR3 extends over 15 amino acids. CDR3 coding DNA: TGTGCCAGTAGCCCTTCAACAGAGACTGGAAACACCATATATTTT. Amino acids: CASSPSTETGNTIYF.

This rearrangement joins TRBV9 to TRBJ2-1; maybe TRBD2 (5 bases). Trimming left V 3 bases short and J 6 bases short, with 13 bases between. This CDR3 comprises 14 residues. Per the germline V gene, CDR1 is SGDLS and CDR2 is YYNGEE. The CDR3 region is CASSADFSANEQFF. The CDR3 DNA sequence: TGTGCCAGCAGCGCGGACTTCTCCGCCAATGAGCAGTTCTTC. Looking up the rest from reference TRBV9 and TRBJ2-1 gives the full variable domain: DSGVTQTPKHLITATGQRVTLRCSPRSGDLSVYWYQQSLDQGLQFLIQYYNGEERAKGNILERFSAQQFPDLHSELNLSSLELGDSALYFCASSADFSANEQFFGPGTRLTVL.

This chain joins TRBV19 and TRBJ2-7, with 7 bases that match TRBD1. Germline values: CDR1 LNHDA, CDR2 SQIVND (reference sequence). J lost 2 bases, V lost 1 base, and 8 bases had no gene match. This CDR3 contains 16 residues. This CDR3 is CASSIVAGGVPYEQYF. In nucleotides, the CDR3 is TGTGCCAGTAGTATAGTAGCAGGGGGTGTTCCCTACGAGCAGTACTTC. Variable domain in full (rest from reference TRBV19 and TRBJ2-7): DGGITQSPKYLFRKEGQNVTLSCEQNLNHDAMYWYRQDPGQGLRLIYYSQIVNDFQKGDIAEGYSVSREKKESFPLTVTSAQKNPTAFYLCASSIVAGGVPYEQYFGPGTRLTVT.

This chain uses TRBV30 with TRBJ1-4; D is perhaps TRBD1 (6 bases). Germline CDR1 reads GTSNPN; CDR2 reads SVGIG (reference sequence). V was trimmed by 1 base and J by 3 bases, leaving 6 bases between them. This CDR3 contains 13 residues. CDR3 residues: CAWSGQANEKLFF. The CDR3 nucleotides read TGTGCCTGGAGTGGACAGGCTAATGAAAAACTGTTTTTT.

The chain has TRBV5-1 and TRBJ2-5, with D possibly TRBD2 on 6 matching bases. V lost 0 bases, J lost 2 bases, and 8 bases lay in between. The CDR3 loop spans 14 amino acids. CDR1 and CDR2 (germline): SGHRS, YFSETQ. CDR3 sequence: CASSLGGGQETQYF. CDR3 DNA: TGCGCCAGCAGCTTGGGTGGGGGGCAAGAGACCCAGTACTTC.

Details on this clone: A read error may produce the germline difference seen at one junction end. V gene TRBV7-9 combines with J gene TRBJ2-1, with TRBD2 matching over 10 bases. Germline V lookup: CDR1 SEHNR, CDR2 FQNEAQ (reference sequence). CDR3 length: 15 amino acids. CDR3 sequence reads: CASSLAVPSGGAKIF. CDR3 coding DNA: TGTGCCAGCAGCTTAGCAGTTCCCAGCGGGGGGGCAAAAATCTTC.

V and J are TRBV4-1 and TRBJ1-4, with 11 bases identical to TRBD1. Germline V gene data show CDR1 as MGHRA and CDR2 as YSYEKL. V shed 4 bases, J shed 8 bases, and the junction held 3 bases outside the gene matches. This CDR3 has 14 amino acids. The CDR3 spells CASSLRTGGEKLFF. CDR3 sequence (DNA): TGCGCCAGCAGCCTAAGGACAGGGGGCGAAAAACTGTTTTTT.

The chain couples TRBV6-5 to TRBJ2-7, with D tentatively TRBD1 (5 bases). The germline V and J ends were trimmed by 2 bases and 0 bases, with 14 bases remaining between them. There are 16 residues in the CDR3. The V gene's germline CDR1 is MNHEY and CDR2 SVGAGI. The CDR3 DNA reads TGTGCCAGCAGTTACCACTTATCACAGGACTCCTACGAGCAGTACTTC. The encoded protein is CASSYHLSQDSYEQYF.

The rearrangement joins TRBV7-2 to TRBJ2-3, with a weak D call TRBD2 (7 bases). Trimming removed 4 bases from V and 2 bases from J, with 16 bases in between. CDR3 length equals 16 residues. Germline CDR1 reads SGHTA; CDR2 reads FQGNSA. The CDR3 DNA follows: TGTGCCAGCAGCTCCCTGGGCGGGGGCCTCACAGATACGCAGTATTTT. Translation gives CASSSLGGGLTDTQYF.

The J gene is TRBJ1-1, the V gene TRBV10-3; no clear D. V lost 0 bases, J lost 10 bases, and 18 bases lay in between. CDR3 length: 15 amino acids. Germline CDR1 and CDR2: ENHRY and SYGVKD. In DNA, the CDR3 is TGTGCCATCAGTGAGTCGGGCGAACCCCCCGGTGGAGCTTTCTTT. As protein: CAISESGEPPGGAFF.

The genes are TRBV7-9 and TRBJ1-2, with D uncertain. The V end lost 5 bases, the J end lost 1 base, and 14 bases lay between the germline ends. The germline V gene encodes CDR1 SEHNR and CDR2 FQNEAQ (reference sequence). The CDR3 has 15 residues. The CDR3 loop is CASSRAETHNYGYTF. The CDR3 nucleotides are TGTGCCAGCAGCCGAGCAGAGACACATAACTATGGCTACACCTTC.

This chain uses TRBV19 with TRBJ1-5; 8 nucleotides line up with TRBD1. The CDR3 is 18 amino acids. The V gene's germline CDR1 is LNHDA and CDR2 SQIVND (reference sequence). After removal of 4 bases from V and 0 bases from J, the junction contained 11 bases not matched to a gene. Here the CDR3 reads CASSTMDRAVDSNQPQHF. Here the CDR3 DNA reads TGTGCCAGTAGTACTATGGACAGGGCGGTCGATAGCAATCAGCCCCAGCATTTT.

The V gene is TRBV7-3, the J gene TRBJ2-3; TRBD2 matches 14 bases. The CDR3 is made up of 18 amino acids. With 2 bases clipped from V and 2 bases from J, the junction kept 6 bases outside the gene matches. CDR1 is SGHTA and CDR2 is FQGTGA in the germline V gene. DNA of the CDR3: TGTGCCAGCAGCTTAGGACTAGCGGGGGGCCGGGTCACAGATACGCAGTATTTT. It yields the protein CASSLGLAGGRVTDTQYF.

CDR3 amino acids: CASRTNRGTYGYTF. The CDR3 DNA reads TGTGCCAGCAGGACAAACAGGGGTACCTATGGCTACACCTTC. This sequence joins TRBV5-4 and TRBJ1-2, with 7 nucleotides matching TRBD1. The V segment lost 5 bases and the J segment 4 bases; nucleotides outside the gene matches: 8. The length of the CDR3 is 14 residues. Germline CDR1 is SGHNT and CDR2 is YYREEE (reference sequence).

This clone appeared a few times. V usage is TRBV5-1 and J usage is TRBJ2-1, with TRBD2 matching 11 bases. Per the germline V gene, CDR1 is SGHRS and CDR2 is YFSETQ. The CDR3 has 16 residues. The J segment lost 5 bases and the V segment lost 5 bases, leaving 9 bases of the junction unmatched. The CDR3 DNA sequence: TGCGCCAGCAGTCCTATTCTAGCGGGGGGCAACAATGAGCAGTTCTTC. Encoded protein: CASSPILAGGNNEQFF. The entire variable domain, with the rest obtained from reference TRBV5-1 and TRBJ2-1, is as follows: KAGVTQTPRYLIKTRGQQVTLSCSPISGHRSVSWYQQTPGQGLQFLFEYFSETQRNKGNFPGRFSGRQFSNSRSEMNVSTLELGDSALYLCASSPILAGGNNEQFFGPGTRLTVL.

V and J are TRBV6-1 and TRBJ2-3; TRBD1 might be the D (6 bases). The V end lost 3 bases, the J end lost 2 bases, and 15 bases lay between the germline ends. The CDR3 length is 16 residues. Germline V gene lookup returns CDR1 MNHNS and CDR2 SASEGT. In DNA form, the CDR3 reads TGTGCCAGCAGTGATGGGGGCCGGGTAGTCACAGATACGCAGTATTTT. Translated, it gives CASSDGGRVVTDTQYF.

The chain recombines TRBV10-2 with TRBJ2-1; D is undetermined. The CDR3 length is 13 residues. Trimming pared 4 bases from V and 4 bases from J, leaving 8 bases between. Germline V gives CDR1 WSHSY, CDR2 SAAADI. Here the CDR3 reads CASSVAGYNEQFF. The CDR3 DNA reads TGCGCCAGCAGTGTGGCAGGATACAATGAGCAGTTCTTC.